This T cell receptor (beta chain) was retrieved from a study of blood T cells in healthy people across ages. Using a J-beta primer mix together with a sample-barcoded 5' primer, a second PCR was run for roughly 6 to 12 cycles. TCRdb called the 5' RACE reads again in MiXCR, with one record for every CDR3 protein. The sample yields roughly 860,000 distinct CDR3 sequences, under 80% seen once. The ends were cut back, 4 bases at V and 0 bases at J, with 14 bases in the middle. The CDR3 extends over 16 amino acids. Germline V lookup: CDR1 SGHNT, CDR2 YYREEE (reference sequence). The donors, healthy Caucasians from Russia, were aged 6 to 90.

Sequenced material: blood. The rearrangement uses TRBV5-4 and TRBJ2-4; D uncertain. This TCR was sampled from a man younger than 40 in good health. The CDR3 DNA is TGTGCCAGCAGCCCCCGGACGGATCTAGCCAAAAACATTCAGTACTTC. This codes for CASSPRTDLAKNIQYF. The variable domain in full, completed from reference TRBV5-4 and TRBJ2-4, reads ETGVTQSPTHLIKTRGQQVTLRCSSQSGHNTVSWYQQALGQGPQFIFQYYREEENGRGNFPPRFSGLQFPNYSSELNVNALELDDSALYLCASSPRTDLAKNIQYFGAGTRLSVL.